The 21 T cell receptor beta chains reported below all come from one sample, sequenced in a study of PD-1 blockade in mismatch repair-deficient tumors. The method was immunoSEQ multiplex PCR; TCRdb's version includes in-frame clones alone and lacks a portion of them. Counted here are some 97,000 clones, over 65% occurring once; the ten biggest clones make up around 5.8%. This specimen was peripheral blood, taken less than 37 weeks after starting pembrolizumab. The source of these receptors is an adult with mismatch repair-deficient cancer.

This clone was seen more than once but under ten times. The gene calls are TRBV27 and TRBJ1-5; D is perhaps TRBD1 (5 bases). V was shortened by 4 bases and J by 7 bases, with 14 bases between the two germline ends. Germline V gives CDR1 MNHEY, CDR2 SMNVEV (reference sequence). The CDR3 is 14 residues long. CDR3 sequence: CASSSRGIVQPQHF. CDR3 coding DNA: TGTGCCAGCAGTTCGAGGGGCATAGTGCAGCCCCAGCATTTT.

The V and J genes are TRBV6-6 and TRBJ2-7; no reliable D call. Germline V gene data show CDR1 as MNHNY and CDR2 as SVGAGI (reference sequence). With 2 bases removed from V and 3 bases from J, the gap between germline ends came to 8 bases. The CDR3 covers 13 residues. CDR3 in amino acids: CASSYSSFYEQYF. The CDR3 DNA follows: TGTGCCAGCAGTTACAGTTCCTTCTACGAGCAGTACTTC.

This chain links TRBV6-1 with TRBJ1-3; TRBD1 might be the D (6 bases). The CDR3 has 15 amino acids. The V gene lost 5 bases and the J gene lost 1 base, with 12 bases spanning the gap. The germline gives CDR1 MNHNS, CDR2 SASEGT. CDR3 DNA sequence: TGTGCCAGCAGTAACAGGGCATTATCTGGAAACACCATATATTTT. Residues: CASSNRALSGNTIYF.

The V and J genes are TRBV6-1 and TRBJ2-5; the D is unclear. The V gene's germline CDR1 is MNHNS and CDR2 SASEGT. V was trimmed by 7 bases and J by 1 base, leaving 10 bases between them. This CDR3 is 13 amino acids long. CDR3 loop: CASIRASQETQYF. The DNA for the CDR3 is TGTGCCAGCATACGGGCTTCCCAAGAGACCCAGTACTTC.

For the CDR3, the DNA is TGTGCCAGCAGTATCCGGACAGGGCTCCAAGAGACCCAGTACTTC. It is translated as CASSIRTGLQETQYF. V and J are TRBV7-9 and TRBJ2-5; TRBD1 matches 8 bases. The ends lost 6 bases at V and 1 base at J; junction bases unmatched: 7. The CDR3 is made up of 15 amino acids. Germline V lookup: CDR1 SEHNR, CDR2 FQNEAQ (reference sequence).

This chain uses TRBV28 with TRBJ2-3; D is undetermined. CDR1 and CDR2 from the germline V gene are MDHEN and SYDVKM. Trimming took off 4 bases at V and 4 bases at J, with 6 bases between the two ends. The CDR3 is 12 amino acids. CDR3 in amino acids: CASSSVADTQYF. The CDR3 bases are TGTGCCAGCAGTTCGGTTGCAGATACGCAGTATTTT.

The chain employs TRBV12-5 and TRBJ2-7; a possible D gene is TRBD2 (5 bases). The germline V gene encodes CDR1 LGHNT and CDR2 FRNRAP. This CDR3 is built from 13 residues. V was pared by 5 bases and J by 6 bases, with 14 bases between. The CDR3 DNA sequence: TGTGCTAGTGGTCCAAGCGCGGGTACCGAGCAGTACTTC. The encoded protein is CASGPSAGTEQYF.

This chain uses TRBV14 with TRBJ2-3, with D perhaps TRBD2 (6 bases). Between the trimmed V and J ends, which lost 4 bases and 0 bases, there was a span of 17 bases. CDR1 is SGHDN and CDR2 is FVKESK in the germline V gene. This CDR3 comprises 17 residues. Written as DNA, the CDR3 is TGTGCCAGCAGCCCGGCGGAGCTAGCGCTTAGCACAGATACGCAGTATTTT. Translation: CASSPAELALSTDTQYF.

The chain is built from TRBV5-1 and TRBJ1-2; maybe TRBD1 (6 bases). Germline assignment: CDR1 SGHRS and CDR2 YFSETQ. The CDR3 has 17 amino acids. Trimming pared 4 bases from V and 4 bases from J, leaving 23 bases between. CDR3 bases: TGCGCCAGCAGCGCGCAGGGGCCGCCTGATTCTGCCTATGGCTACACCTTC. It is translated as CASSAQGPPDSAYGYTF.

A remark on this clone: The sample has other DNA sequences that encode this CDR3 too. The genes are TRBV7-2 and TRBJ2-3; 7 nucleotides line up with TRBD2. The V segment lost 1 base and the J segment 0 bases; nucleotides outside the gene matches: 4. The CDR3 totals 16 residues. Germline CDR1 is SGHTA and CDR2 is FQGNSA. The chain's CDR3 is CASSLGASGSTDTQYF. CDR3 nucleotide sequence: TGTGCCAGCAGCTTAGGGGCTAGCGGAAGCACAGATACGCAGTATTTT.

The CDR3 DNA follows: TGTGCCAGCAGCGACCTAGCGGGAGTGGTTTACGAGCAGTACTTC. It encodes CASSDLAGVVYEQYF. The chain recombines TRBV7-3 with TRBJ2-7, with TRBD2 identical over 10 bases. The ends lost 5 bases at V and 4 bases at J; junction bases unmatched: 8. Looked up from germline, CDR1 is SGHTA and CDR2 is FQGTGA. The CDR3 sequence is 15 residues long.

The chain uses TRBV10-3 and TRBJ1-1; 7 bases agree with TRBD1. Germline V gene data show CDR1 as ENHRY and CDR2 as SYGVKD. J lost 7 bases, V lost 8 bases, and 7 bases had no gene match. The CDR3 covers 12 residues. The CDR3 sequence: CAIGQAGGEAFF. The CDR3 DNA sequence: TGTGCCATCGGACAGGCAGGCGGTGAAGCTTTCTTT.

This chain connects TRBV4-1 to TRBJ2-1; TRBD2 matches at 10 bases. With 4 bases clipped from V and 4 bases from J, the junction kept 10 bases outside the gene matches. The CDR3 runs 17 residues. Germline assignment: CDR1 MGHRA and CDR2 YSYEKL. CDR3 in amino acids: CASSPVPSGSQYNEQFF. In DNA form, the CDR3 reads TGCGCCAGCAGCCCCGTACCTAGCGGGAGCCAGTACAATGAGCAGTTCTTC.

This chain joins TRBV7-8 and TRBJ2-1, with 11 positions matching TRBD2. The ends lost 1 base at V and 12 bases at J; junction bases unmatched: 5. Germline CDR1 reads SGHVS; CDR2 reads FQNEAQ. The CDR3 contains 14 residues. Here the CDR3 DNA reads TGTGCCAGCAGCTTAGAGACTAGCGGGGTTAGGCAGTTCTTC. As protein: CASSLETSGVRQFF.

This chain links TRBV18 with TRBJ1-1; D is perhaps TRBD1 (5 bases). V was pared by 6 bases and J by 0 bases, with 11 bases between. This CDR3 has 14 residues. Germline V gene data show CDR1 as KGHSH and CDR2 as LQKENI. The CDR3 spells CASSPVDMNTEAFF. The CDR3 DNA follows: TGTGCCAGCTCGCCGGTGGACATGAACACTGAAGCTTTCTTT.

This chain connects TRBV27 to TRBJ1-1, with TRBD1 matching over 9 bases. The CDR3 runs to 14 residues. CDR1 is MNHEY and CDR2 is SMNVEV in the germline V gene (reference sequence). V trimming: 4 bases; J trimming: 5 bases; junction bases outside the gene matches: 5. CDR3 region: CASSSRQGGTEAFF. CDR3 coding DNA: TGTGCCAGCAGTTCGCGACAGGGGGGAACTGAAGCTTTCTTT.

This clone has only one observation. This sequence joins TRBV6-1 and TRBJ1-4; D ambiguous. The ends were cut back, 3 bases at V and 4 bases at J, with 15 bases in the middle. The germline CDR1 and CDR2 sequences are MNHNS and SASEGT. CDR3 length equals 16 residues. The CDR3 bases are TGTGCCAGCAGTGAGGCCTTGCTGAGAATTAATGAAAAACTGTTTTTT. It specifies CASSEALLRINEKLFF.

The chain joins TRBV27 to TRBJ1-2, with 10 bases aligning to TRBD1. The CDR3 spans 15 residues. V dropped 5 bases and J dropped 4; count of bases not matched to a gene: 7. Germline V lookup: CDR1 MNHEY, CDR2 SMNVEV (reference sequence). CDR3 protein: CASSRGGQGGYGYTF. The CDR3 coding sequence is TGTGCCAGCAGTAGGGGCGGACAGGGGGGCTATGGCTACACCTTC.

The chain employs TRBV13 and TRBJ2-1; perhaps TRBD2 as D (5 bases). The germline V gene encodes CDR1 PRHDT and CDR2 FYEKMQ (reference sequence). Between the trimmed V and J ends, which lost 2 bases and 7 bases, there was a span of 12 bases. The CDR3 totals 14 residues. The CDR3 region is CASSLNSRGNEQFF. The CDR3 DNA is TGTGCCAGCAGCTTAAATAGCAGAGGGAATGAGCAGTTCTTC.

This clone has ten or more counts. CDR3 in DNA: TGTGCCATCAGTGAGTCAGGGGGAATCAATCAGCCCCAGCATTTT. This encodes CAISESGGINQPQHF. The V call is TRBV10-3, the J call TRBJ1-5; D is possibly TRBD1 (6 bases). V was trimmed by 0 bases and J by 3 bases, leaving 9 bases between them. The CDR3 consists of 15 residues. Germline-derived CDR1 and CDR2 are ENHRY and SYGVKD.

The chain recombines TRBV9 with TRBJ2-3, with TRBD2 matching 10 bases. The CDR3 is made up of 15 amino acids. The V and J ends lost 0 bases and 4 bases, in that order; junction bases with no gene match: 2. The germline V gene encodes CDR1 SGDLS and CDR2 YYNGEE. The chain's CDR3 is CASSVASGSADTQYF. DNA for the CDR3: TGTGCCAGCAGCGTAGCTAGCGGGAGCGCAGATACGCAGTATTTT.